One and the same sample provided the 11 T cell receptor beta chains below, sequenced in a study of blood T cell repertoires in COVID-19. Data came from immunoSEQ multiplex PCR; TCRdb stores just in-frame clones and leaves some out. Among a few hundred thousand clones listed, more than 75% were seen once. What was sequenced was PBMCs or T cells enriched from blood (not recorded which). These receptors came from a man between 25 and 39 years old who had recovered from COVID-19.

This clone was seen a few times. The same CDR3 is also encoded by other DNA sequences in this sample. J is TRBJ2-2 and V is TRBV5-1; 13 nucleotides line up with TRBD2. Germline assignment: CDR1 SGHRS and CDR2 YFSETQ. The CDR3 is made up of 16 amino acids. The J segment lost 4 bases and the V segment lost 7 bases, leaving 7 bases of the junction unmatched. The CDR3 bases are TGCGCCAGCTCACTAGCGGGAGGGCCTGGCACCGGGGAGCTGTTTTTT. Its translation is CASSLAGGPGTGELFF. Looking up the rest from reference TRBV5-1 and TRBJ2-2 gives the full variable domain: KAGVTQTPRYLIKTRGQQVTLSCSPISGHRSVSWYQQTPGQGLQFLFEYFSETQRNKGNFPGRFSGRQFSNSRSEMNVSTLELGDSALYLCASSLAGGPGTGELFFGEGSRLTVL.

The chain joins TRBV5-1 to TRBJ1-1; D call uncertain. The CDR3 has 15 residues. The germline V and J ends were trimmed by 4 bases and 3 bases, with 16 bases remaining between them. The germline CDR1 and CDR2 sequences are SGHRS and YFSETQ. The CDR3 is CASSLDPGLDTEAFF. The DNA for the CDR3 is TGCGCCAGCAGCCTGGACCCGGGGTTGGACACTGAAGCTTTCTTT.

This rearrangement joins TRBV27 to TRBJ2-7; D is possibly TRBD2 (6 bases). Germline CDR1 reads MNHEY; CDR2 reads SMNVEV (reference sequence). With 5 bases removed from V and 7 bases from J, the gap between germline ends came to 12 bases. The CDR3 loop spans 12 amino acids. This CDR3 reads CASSVPAGEQYF. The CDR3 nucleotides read TGTGCCAGCAGTGTCCCCGCGGGGGAGCAGTACTTC.

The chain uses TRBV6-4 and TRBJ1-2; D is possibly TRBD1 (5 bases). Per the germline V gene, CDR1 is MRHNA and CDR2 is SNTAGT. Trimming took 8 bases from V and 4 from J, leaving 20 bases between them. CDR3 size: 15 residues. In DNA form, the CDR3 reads TGTGCCAGCCTACCGAGGGGAGGTACGGGCTATGGCTACACCTTC. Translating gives CASLPRGGTGYGYTF.

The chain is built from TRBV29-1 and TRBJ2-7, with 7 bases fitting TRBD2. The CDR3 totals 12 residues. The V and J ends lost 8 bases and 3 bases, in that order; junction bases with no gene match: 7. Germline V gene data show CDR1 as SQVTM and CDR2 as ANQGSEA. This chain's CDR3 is CSHRGEGYEQYF. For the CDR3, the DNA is TGCAGCCATCGGGGGGAAGGCTACGAGCAGTACTTC.

The CDR3 here is CASSSGQTNTGELFF. DNA for the CDR3: TGCGCCAGCAGTTCGGGACAGACGAACACCGGGGAGCTGTTTTTT. The chain combines TRBV10-2 with TRBJ2-2; 7 bases agree with TRBD1. After removal of 5 bases from V and 0 bases from J, the junction contained 3 bases not matched to a gene. Germline V gene data show CDR1 as WSHSY and CDR2 as SAAADI. This CDR3 comprises 15 residues.

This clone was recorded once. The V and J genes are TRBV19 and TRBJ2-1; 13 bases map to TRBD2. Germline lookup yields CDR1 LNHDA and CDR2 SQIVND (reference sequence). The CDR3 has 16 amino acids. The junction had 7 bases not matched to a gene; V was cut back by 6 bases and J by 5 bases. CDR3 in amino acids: CASSPLAGGLHNEQFF. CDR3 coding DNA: TGTGCCAGTAGCCCACTAGCGGGGGGGCTCCACAATGAGCAGTTCTTC.

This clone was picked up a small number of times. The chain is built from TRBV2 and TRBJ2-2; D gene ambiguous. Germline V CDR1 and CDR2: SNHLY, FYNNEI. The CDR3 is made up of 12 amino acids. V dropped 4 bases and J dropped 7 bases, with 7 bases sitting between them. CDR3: CASSVGYGELFF. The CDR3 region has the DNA TGTGCCAGCAGTGTGGGCTACGGGGAGCTGTTTTTT.

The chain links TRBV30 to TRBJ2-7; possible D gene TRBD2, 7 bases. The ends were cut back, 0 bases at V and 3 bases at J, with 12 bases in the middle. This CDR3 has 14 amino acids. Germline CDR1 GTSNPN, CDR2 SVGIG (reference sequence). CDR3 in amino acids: CAWSVGGPHYEQYF. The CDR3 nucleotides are TGTGCCTGGAGTGTCGGGGGGCCTCACTACGAGCAGTACTTC.

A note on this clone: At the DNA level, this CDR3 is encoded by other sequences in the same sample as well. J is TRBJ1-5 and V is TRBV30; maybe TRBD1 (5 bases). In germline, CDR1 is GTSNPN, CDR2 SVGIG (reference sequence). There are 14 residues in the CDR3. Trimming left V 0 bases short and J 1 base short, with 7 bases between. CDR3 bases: TGTGCCTGGAGTGTAAGGGGAAGCAATCAGCCCCAGCATTTT. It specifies CAWSVRGSNQPQHF.

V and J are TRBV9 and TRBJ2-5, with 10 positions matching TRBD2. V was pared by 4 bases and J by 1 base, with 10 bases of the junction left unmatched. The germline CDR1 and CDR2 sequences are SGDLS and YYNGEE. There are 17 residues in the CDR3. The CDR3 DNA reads TGTGCCAGCAGCCTTGGCCTTAGCGGGAGGACCCAAGAGACCCAGTACTTC. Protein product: CASSLGLSGRTQETQYF. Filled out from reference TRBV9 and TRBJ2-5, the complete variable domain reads DSGVTQTPKHLITATGQRVTLRCSPRSGDLSVYWYQQSLDQGLQFLIQYYNGEERAKGNILERFSAQQFPDLHSELNLSSLELGDSALYFCASSLGLSGRTQETQYFGPGTRLLVL.